This T cell receptor (beta chain) came from a study of blood T cells in healthy people across ages. Study-level results: Expanded clonotype shifts may have been confounded, as the donors had an unknown CMV status.

A second PCR, run for about 7 to 11 cycles, used a sample-barcoded 5' primer plus a J-beta primer mix. Each cDNA molecule was tagged by a template-switch adaptor with 12 random nucleotides. One entry per CDR3 protein, called by TCRdb with MiXCR from the 5' RACE reads. This repertoire shows approximately 690,000 distinct CDR3 sequences, roughly 43% found once; its top ten account for around 30%. The germline CDR1 and CDR2 sequences are SGHDT and YYEEEE. There are 17 residues in the CDR3. The ends lost 2 bases at V and 2 bases at J; junction bases unmatched: 10. This clonotype was detected a few times. The target antigen is unknown.

The sequenced material came from blood. This clonotype originated in an elderly man in good health. The J gene is TRBJ2-3, the V gene TRBV5-6; 8 bases map to TRBD2. The chain's CDR3 is CASSFFTAGAYTDTQYF. The CDR3 DNA reads TGTGCCAGCAGCTTCTTTACAGCGGGGGCTTACACAGATACGCAGTATTTT.